These 10 T cell receptor beta chains were all obtained from the same sample, sequenced in a study of CD8 T cells in Susac syndrome (dated by TCRdb to the late 2010s). The protocol used for the library was the immunoSEQ multiplex PCR assay. RNA was extracted with the RNeasy kit and 0.5 to 1 ug was reverse transcribed using random hexamers. TCRdb reanalyzed the raw reads on its own, using fastp at Q25 for trimming and MiXCR for clone calling, and kept in-frame beta chains. Rows are combined by CDR3 protein, so each entry shows the most common genes and DNA. The sample table holds about 200,000 distinct CDR3 sequences, of which roughly 94% were seen once. The leading ten clones occupy around 0.093% of the sample. Sequencing was carried out using CD4+ T cells from PBMCs. The receptors stem from a human donor in good health.

The chain uses TRBV20-1 and TRBJ2-3, with D unclear. Germline V gives CDR1 DFQATT, CDR2 SNEGSKA (reference sequence). Trimming cost V 5 bases and J 1 base, with 7 bases left between them. The CDR3 is 12 amino acids. For the CDR3, the DNA is TGCAGTGCTGGAAGAGGCACAGATACGCAGTATTTT. Residues: CSAGRGTDTQYF.

This sequence joins TRBV5-1 and TRBJ2-7; no firm D call. Germline loops: CDR1 SGHRS, CDR2 YFSETQ. Trimming cost V 5 bases and J 3 bases, with 9 bases left between them. CDR3 size: 12 residues. CDR3 coding DNA: TGCGCCAGCAGTATCCGAGACTACGAGCAGTACTTC. It yields the protein CASSIRDYEQYF.

The chain recombines TRBV27 with TRBJ1-5; D gene uncertain. The length of the CDR3 is 15 residues. Trimming pared 2 bases from V and 2 bases from J, leaving 10 bases between. Germline V gene data show CDR1 as MNHEY and CDR2 as SMNVEV (reference sequence). The CDR3 sequence: CASSLSPGGNQPQHF. The CDR3 nucleotides are TGTGCCAGCAGTTTAAGTCCTGGGGGCAATCAGCCCCAGCATTTT.

The V gene is TRBV29-1, the J gene TRBJ2-1; possibly TRBD2 for D (5 bases). The V and J ends lost 1 base and 6 bases respectively, with 13 bases between them. The CDR3 length is 14 residues. Per germline, CDR1 SQVTM and CDR2 ANQGSEA. The CDR3 coding sequence is TGCAGCGTTGAAGGCCGAGCGGCAGCCAATGAGCAGTTCTTC. This codes for CSVEGRAAANEQFF.

This clonotype has only one observation. The chain is built from TRBV30 and TRBJ2-7; a weak D match, TRBD2 (5 bases). Germline V lookup: CDR1 GTSNPN, CDR2 SVGIG (reference sequence). This CDR3 contains 11 residues. Trimming stripped 2 bases from V and 5 bases from J, with 7 bases between. CDR3 protein: CAWSLRDEQYV. CDR3 nucleotides: TGTGCCTGGAGTTTGAGGGACGAGCAGTACGTC.

This chain connects TRBV30 to TRBJ2-7; 11 bases match TRBD2. V lost 2 bases to trimming and J lost 1 base; unmatched junction nucleotides: 4. This CDR3 region has 15 residues. The germline CDR1 and CDR2 sequences are GTSNPN and SVGIG (reference sequence). The CDR3 region is CAWSSGTSGSYEQYV. The CDR3 coding sequence is TGTGCCTGGAGTTCCGGGACTAGCGGTTCCTACGAGCAGTACGTC.

CDR3 region: CASAATSGTEETQYF. The DNA for the CDR3 is TGTGCCAGCGCCGCTACTAGCGGGACGGAAGAGACCCAGTACTTC. V is TRBV9 and J is TRBJ2-5; 10 bases fit TRBD2. The germline CDR1 and CDR2 sequences are SGDLS and YYNGEE. This CDR3 is 15 amino acids long. V dropped 7 bases and J dropped 3; count of bases not matched to a gene: 9. Full variable domain (outside the CDR3, taken from reference TRBV9 and TRBJ2-5): DSGVTQTPKHLITATGQRVTLRCSPRSGDLSVYWYQQSLDQGLQFLIQYYNGEERAKGNILERFSAQQFPDLHSELNLSSLELGDSALYFCASAATSGTEETQYFGPGTRLLVL.

This chain uses TRBV20-1 with TRBJ2-5, with D hard to call. The CDR3 loop spans 13 amino acids. From germline, CDR1 is DFQATT and CDR2 SNEGSKA (reference sequence). Trimming left V 5 bases short and J 3 bases short, with 13 bases between. In nucleotides, the CDR3 is TGCAGTGCTGGGCCGGCGCCTGAAGAGACCCAGTACTTC. This encodes CSAGPAPEETQYF.

The rearrangement links TRBV5-6 to TRBJ1-1; D unresolved. The CDR3 covers 14 residues. Germline CDR1 reads SGHDT; CDR2 reads YYEEEE. V was pared by 0 bases and J by 6 bases, with 12 bases between. CDR3 sequence reads: CASSLVWGEAEAFF. CDR3 nucleotide sequence: TGTGCCAGCAGCTTGGTATGGGGTGAGGCTGAAGCTTTCTTT. The full variable domain, its missing parts supplied by reference TRBV5-6 and TRBJ1-1, is DAGVTQSPTHLIKTRGQQVTLRCSPKSGHDTVSWYQQALGQGPQFIFQYYEEEERQRGNFPDRFSGHQFPNYSSELNVNALLLGDSALYLCASSLVWGEAEAFFGQGTRLTVV.

This clonotype has only one observation. CDR3 coding DNA: TGTGCCAGCAGCCAGGGAGCTTCTACTGAAAAACTGTTTTTT. Amino acid sequence: CASSQGASTEKLFF. J is TRBJ1-4 and V is TRBV7-9; possible D gene TRBD1, 5 bases. CDR1 is SEHNR, CDR2 FQNEAQ, per germline (reference sequence). The CDR3 is 14 amino acids. The germline V and J ends were trimmed by 5 bases and 7 bases, with 14 bases remaining between them.